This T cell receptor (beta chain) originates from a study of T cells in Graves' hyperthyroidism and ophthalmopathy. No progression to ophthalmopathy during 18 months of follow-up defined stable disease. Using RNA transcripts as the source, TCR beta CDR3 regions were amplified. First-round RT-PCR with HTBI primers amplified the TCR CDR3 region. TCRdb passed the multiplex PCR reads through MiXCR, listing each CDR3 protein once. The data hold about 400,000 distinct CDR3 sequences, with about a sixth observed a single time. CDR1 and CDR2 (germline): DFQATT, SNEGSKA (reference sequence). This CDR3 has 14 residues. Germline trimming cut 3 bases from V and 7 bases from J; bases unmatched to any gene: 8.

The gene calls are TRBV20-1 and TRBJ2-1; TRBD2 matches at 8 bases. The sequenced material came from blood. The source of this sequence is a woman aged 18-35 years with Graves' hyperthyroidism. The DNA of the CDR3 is TGCAGTGCTAGCCGGAGCGGGAGTCGAAATGAGCAGTTCTTC. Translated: CSASRSGSRNEQFF.